One and the same sample provided the 15 T cell receptor beta chains below, sequenced in a study of blood T cell repertoires in COVID-19. The assay was immunoSEQ multiplex PCR, and TCRdb's table has in-frame clones only and misses some. The sample lists around 200,000 clones, 70% to 90% occurring once. Source material: peripheral blood. The receptors originated from a man in his sixties with acute or convalescent COVID-19.

This clone occurred a few times. The chain couples TRBV7-2 to TRBJ2-3, with TRBD2 matching 9 bases. The length of the CDR3 is 15 residues. Unmatched junction bases numbered 8, after V lost 6 bases and J lost 4 bases. CDR1 is SGHTA, CDR2 FQGNSA, per germline. Written as DNA, the CDR3 is TGTGCCAGCAGTTTATATCTAGCGGGACCAGATACGCAGTATTTT. Its protein product is CASSLYLAGPDTQYF.

This rearrangement joins TRBV27 to TRBJ1-4, with TRBD1 identical over 8 bases. CDR3 length: 18 amino acids. Trimming removed 4 bases from V and 5 bases from J; junction bases left unmatched: 15. Germline values: CDR1 MNHEY, CDR2 SMNVEV (reference sequence). CDR3 sequence reads: CASSSQKKDRVQNEKLFF. CDR3 coding DNA: TGTGCCAGCAGTTCCCAAAAAAAGGACAGGGTCCAAAATGAAAAACTGTTTTTT.

J is TRBJ2-7 and V is TRBV28; 10 bases agree with TRBD1. Germline CDR1 is MDHEN and CDR2 is SYDVKM. V lost 5 bases, J lost 4 bases, and 8 bases stayed unmatched. CDR3 length: 15 residues. The CDR3 spells CASSTPGQGQYEQYF. In DNA form, the CDR3 reads TGTGCCAGCAGTACTCCGGGACAGGGGCAGTACGAGCAGTACTTC.

This rearrangement joins TRBV27 to TRBJ1-1; 12 bases are a match to TRBD1. The CDR3 covers 20 residues. After removal of 6 bases from V and 5 bases from J, the junction contained 22 bases not matched to a gene. Per germline, CDR1 MNHEY and CDR2 SMNVEV (reference sequence). The CDR3 here is CASRSAGTGGSRVIGTEAFF. The DNA for the CDR3 is TGTGCCAGCAGATCCGCCGGGACAGGGGGCTCCAGGGTCATTGGGACTGAAGCTTTCTTT.

The chain has TRBV5-6 and TRBJ2-7; tentative D call: TRBD2 (6 bases). The CDR3 extends over 16 amino acids. In germline, CDR1 is SGHDT, CDR2 YYEEEE. Deletions cut 3 bases from V and 4 bases from J, with 20 bases between. The CDR3 DNA reads TGTGCCAGCAGCTCCGACGGGGCCGGAGGAGGGTACGAGCAGTACTTC. It codes for CASSSDGAGGGYEQYF.

The V gene is TRBV3-1 (or the pseudogene TRBV3-2), the J gene TRBJ2-6; D is uncertain. Germline CDR1 and CDR2: LGHDT and YNNKEL (reference sequence). Trimming shortened V by 0 bases and J by 4 bases, and 10 bases separated the two germline ends. The CDR3 consists of 16 residues. The DNA for the CDR3 is TGTGCCAGCAGCCAAGATCTAGGAGCCGGGGCCAACGTCCTGACTTTC. Protein product: CASSQDLGAGANVLTF.

J is TRBJ2-5 and V is TRBV5-1, with D perhaps matching TRBD1 (6 bases). The CDR3 consists of 15 residues. CDR1 and CDR2 from the germline V gene are SGHRS and YFSETQ. Between the trimmed V and J ends, which lost 0 bases and 1 base, there was a span of 10 bases. CDR3 amino acids: CASSLAAGAQETQYF. The CDR3 coding sequence is TGCGCCAGCAGCTTGGCGGCAGGGGCCCAAGAGACCCAGTACTTC.

V is TRBV15 and J is TRBJ2-7; D is undetermined. Germline assignment: CDR1 LNHNV and CDR2 YYDKDF (reference sequence). V was clipped by 0 bases and J by 6 bases, with 15 bases between them. This CDR3 has 15 amino acids. The CDR3 spells CATSREGTVGSEQYF. The CDR3 bases are TGTGCCACCAGCAGAGAGGGCACGGTCGGCTCCGAGCAGTACTTC.

V usage is TRBV5-6 and J usage is TRBJ2-3; 14 positions agree with TRBD2. The CDR3 spans 17 residues. V trimming: 0 bases; J trimming: 4 bases; junction bases outside the gene matches: 4. Germline V gene data show CDR1 as SGHDT and CDR2 as YYEEEE. CDR3 in DNA: TGTGCCAGCAGCTTGGTGGGGACTAGCGGGAGAGCAGATACGCAGTATTTT. Translating it yields CASSLVGTSGRADTQYF.

The chain links TRBV6-4 to TRBJ1-5; 9 positions agree with TRBD1. V lost 3 bases to trimming and J lost 7 bases; unmatched junction nucleotides: 1. Germline V gives CDR1 MRHNA, CDR2 SNTAGT. This CDR3 comprises 13 residues. CDR3 in amino acids: CASSEDRGQPQHF. The CDR3 bases are TGTGCCAGCAGTGAGGACAGGGGCCAGCCCCAGCATTTT.

This chain links TRBV28 with TRBJ1-2, with 7 positions matching TRBD1. Germline V gene lookup returns CDR1 MDHEN and CDR2 SYDVKM. CDR3 length: 16 amino acids. The trim removed 5 bases at V and 4 bases at J, leaving 13 bases unmatched. The CDR3 spells CASSPIGTAIFYGYTF. The CDR3 region has the DNA TGTGCCAGCAGTCCAATAGGGACAGCCATATTCTATGGCTACACCTTC.

This chain links TRBV9 with TRBJ1-6; TRBD1 matches at 8 bases. Germline V gene data show CDR1 as SGDLS and CDR2 as YYNGEE. This CDR3 is built from 15 residues. V was pared by 4 bases and J by 4 bases, with 4 bases of the junction left unmatched. For the CDR3, the DNA is TGTGCCAGCAGCCGAGGGACAGGATATAATTCACCCCTCCACTTT. This translates into CASSRGTGYNSPLHF.

On this clone: Additional DNA sequences in this sample encode the identical CDR3. The rearrangement uses TRBV5-8 and TRBJ1-2; 7 nucleotides agree with TRBD1. The CDR3 length is 14 residues. Germline-derived CDR1 and CDR2 are SGHTS and YDEGEE. V gave up 4 bases and J gave up 7 bases; unmatched junction bases: 10. The CDR3 nucleotides are TGTGCCAGCAGCCCATACACAGGGGCAGTTGGCTACACCTTC. Amino acid sequence: CASSPYTGAVGYTF.

The chain employs TRBV10-3 and TRBJ1-5; tentatively, D is TRBD1 (6 bases). Germline values: CDR1 ENHRY, CDR2 SYGVKD. The V and J ends lost 6 bases and 3 bases respectively, with 15 bases between them. The CDR3 extends over 15 amino acids. This chain's CDR3 is CAISGTGTSNQPQHF. As DNA, the CDR3 is TGTGCCATCAGCGGGACCGGGACATCCAATCAGCCCCAGCATTTT.

The rearrangement uses TRBV2 and TRBJ2-2; D is unresolved. V shed 6 bases and J shed 6 bases, with 14 bases lying between them. The CDR3 runs to 14 residues. Germline-derived CDR1 and CDR2 are SNHLY and FYNNEI. For the CDR3, the DNA is TGTGCCAGCAGGGCGGATAAGGTCGCCGGGGAGCTGTTTTTT. It is translated as CASRADKVAGELFF.